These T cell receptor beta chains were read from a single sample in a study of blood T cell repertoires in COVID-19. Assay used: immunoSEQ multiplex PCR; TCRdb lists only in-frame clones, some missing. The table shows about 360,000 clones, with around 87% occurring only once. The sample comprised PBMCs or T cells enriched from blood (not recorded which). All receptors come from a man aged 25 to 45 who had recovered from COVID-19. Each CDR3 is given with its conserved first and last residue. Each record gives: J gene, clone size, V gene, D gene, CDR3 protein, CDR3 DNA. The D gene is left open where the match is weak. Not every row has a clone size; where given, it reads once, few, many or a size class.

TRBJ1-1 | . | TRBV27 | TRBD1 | CASSSSQGSIEAFF | TGTGCCAGCAGTTCTTCACAGGGGTCAATTGAAGCTTTCTTT
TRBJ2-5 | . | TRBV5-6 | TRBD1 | CASSLRGTGGSETQYF | TGTGCCAGCAGCTTGCGAGGGACAGGGGGCAGTGAGACCCAGTACTTC
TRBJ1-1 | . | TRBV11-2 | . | CASSLAKGTEAFF | TGTGCCAGCAGCTTAGCTAAGGGGACTGAAGCTTTCTTT
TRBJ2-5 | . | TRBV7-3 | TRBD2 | CASSQGTSGGYETQYF | TGTGCCAGCAGCCAGGGGACTAGCGGGGGATATGAGACCCAGTACTTC
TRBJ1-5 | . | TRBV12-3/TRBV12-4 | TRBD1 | CASMGQGNQPQHF | TGTGCCAGCATGGGACAGGGCAATCAGCCCCAGCATTTT
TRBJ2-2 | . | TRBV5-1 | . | CASSSNIESGELFF | TGCGCCAGCAGCTCAAATATAGAGTCCGGGGAGCTGTTTTTT
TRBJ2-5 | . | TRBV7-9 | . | CASSPYNLAQETQYF | TGTGCCAGCAGCCCTTACAACCTAGCCCAAGAGACCCAGTACTTC
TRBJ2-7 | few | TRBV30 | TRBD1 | CAWSTGTGRYEQYF | TGTGCCTGGAGCACCGGGACAGGGCGCTACGAGCAGTACTTC
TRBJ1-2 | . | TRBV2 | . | CASSAEEVPYGYTF | TGTGCCAGCAGTGCGGAGGAAGTTCCCTATGGCTACACCTTC
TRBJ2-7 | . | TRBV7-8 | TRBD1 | CASSIRQGASEQYF | TGTGCCAGCAGCATCCGACAGGGGGCATCCGAGCAGTACTTC
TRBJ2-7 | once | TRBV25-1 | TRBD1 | CASSAPGQGRYEQYF | TGTGCCAGCAGTGCCCCGGGACAGGGACGCTACGAGCAGTACTTC
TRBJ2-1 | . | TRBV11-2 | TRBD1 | CASSSGTGTYNEQFF | TGTGCCAGCAGCTCCGGGACAGGGACCTACAATGAGCAGTTCTTC
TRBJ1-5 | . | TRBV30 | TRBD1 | CAWRGQLEQPQHF | TGTGCCTGGAGGGGACAGTTAGAACAGCCCCAGCATTTT
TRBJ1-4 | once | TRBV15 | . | CATSRSRKEKLFF | TGTGCCACCAGCAGGTCTAGGAAGGAAAAACTGTTTTTT
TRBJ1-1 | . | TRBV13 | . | CASSFEQAGVAFF | TGTGCCAGCAGCTTTGAACAGGCGGGGGTTGCTTTCTTT
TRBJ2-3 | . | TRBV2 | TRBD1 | CASKRAGGSDTQYF | TGTGCCAGCAAAAGGGCAGGGGGCTCAGATACGCAGTATTTT
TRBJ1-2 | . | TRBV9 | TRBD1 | CASAPGTGGDGYTF | TGTGCCAGCGCGCCGGGGACAGGCGGTGATGGCTACACCTTC
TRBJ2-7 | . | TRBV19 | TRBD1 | CASSDPGQGNEQYF | TGTGCCAGTAGTGACCCGGGACAGGGAAACGAGCAGTACTTC
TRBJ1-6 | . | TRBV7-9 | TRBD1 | CASSHSLRQGNSPLHF | TGTGCCAGCAGCCACAGTTTGAGACAGGGGAATTCACCCCTCCACTTT
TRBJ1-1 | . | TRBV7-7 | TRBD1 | CASSLTDRGKTNLVNTEAFF | TGTGCCAGCAGCTTAACGGACAGGGGCAAGACAAACCTTGTGAACACTGAAGCTTTCTTT
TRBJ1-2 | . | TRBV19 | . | CASRPDSNYGYTF | TGTGCCAGTAGGCCGGACAGCAACTATGGCTACACCTTC
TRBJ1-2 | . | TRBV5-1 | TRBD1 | CASSTGTGDYGYTF | TGCGCCAGCAGCACTGGGACAGGGGACTATGGCTACACCTTC
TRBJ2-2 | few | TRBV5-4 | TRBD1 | CASSLDLQGASAGELFF | TGTGCCAGCAGCTTGGACTTACAGGGGGCGAGCGCCGGGGAGCTGTTTTTT
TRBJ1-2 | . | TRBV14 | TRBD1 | CASRKTGLGVGYTF | TGTGCCAGCAGGAAGACAGGGCTTGGGGTGGGCTACACCTTC